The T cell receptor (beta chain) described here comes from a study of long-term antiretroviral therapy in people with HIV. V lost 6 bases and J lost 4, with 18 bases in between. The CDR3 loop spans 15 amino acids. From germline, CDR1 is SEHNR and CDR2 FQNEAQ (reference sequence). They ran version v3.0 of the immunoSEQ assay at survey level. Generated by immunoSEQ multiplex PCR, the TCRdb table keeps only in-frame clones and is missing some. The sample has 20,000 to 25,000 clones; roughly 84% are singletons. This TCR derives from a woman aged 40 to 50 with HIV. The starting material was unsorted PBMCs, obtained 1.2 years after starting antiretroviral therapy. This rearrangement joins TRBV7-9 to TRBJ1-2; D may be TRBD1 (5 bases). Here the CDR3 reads CASSSGWGWGYGYTF. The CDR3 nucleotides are TGTGCCAGCAGTTCAGGTTGGGGCTGGGGCTATGGCTACACCTTC.